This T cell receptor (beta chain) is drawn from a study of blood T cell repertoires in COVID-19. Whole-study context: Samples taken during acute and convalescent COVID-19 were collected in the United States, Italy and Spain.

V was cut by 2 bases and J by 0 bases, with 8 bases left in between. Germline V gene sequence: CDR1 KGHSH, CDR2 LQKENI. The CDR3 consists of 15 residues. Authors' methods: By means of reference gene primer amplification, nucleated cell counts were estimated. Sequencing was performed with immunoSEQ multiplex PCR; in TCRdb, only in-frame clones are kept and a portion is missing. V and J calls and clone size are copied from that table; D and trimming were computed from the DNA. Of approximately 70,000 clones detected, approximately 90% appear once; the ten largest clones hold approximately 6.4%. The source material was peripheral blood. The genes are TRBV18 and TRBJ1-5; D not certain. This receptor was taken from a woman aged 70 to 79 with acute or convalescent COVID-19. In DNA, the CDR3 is TGTGCCAGCTCACCAAGGCAGGATAGCAATCAGCCCCAGCATTTT. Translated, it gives CASSPRQDSNQPQHF.